This entry concerns a single T cell receptor (beta chain). The data were obtained in a study of patients and donors after allogeneic stem cell transplantation. Each CDR3 protein gets one entry after TCRdb re-called the RT-PCR reads with MiXCR. The data contain 390,000 or so distinct CDR3 sequences, around 16% of them seen just once; the ten biggest clones take up 7% to 7.5%. This clonotype originated in a human donor who was either an allogeneic HSCT recipient or a stem cell or donor lymphocyte infusion donor (not recorded which). It is not recorded whose cells these are; they may come from a transplant donor. Sequenced input: blood, either unsorted or a sorted T cell fraction (not recorded which).

The CDR3 loop is CASSLDPALSSGNTIYF. The CDR3 DNA sequence: TGTGCCAGCAGCTTAGATCCAGCCCTGAGCTCTGGAAACACCATATATTTT. The chain carries TRBV11-2 and TRBJ1-3; D gene uncertain. This CDR3 comprises 17 residues. V was trimmed by 0 bases and J by 0 bases, leaving 12 bases between them. Germline assignment: CDR1 SGHAT and CDR2 FQNNGV.